This T cell receptor beta chain was retrieved from a study of blood T cell repertoires in COVID-19. Overall study context: COVID-19 samples, acute and convalescent, were from the United States, Italy and Spain. From T cells, B-cell-depleted T cells, or PBMCs came the material, which was cDNA or gDNA.

The CDR3 loop spans 14 amino acids. Authors' processing steps: Amplification with reference gene primers provided the estimates of nucleated cell counts. Produced via immunoSEQ multiplex PCR; TCRdb's table is partial and in-frame only. V, J and clone size derive from that table, while D and trimming were established from the DNA sequence. In the table there are approximately 150,000 clones, approximately 82% of which are singletons. The origin of this receptor is a human donor in a cohort sampled during active COVID-19. The chain recombines TRBV21-1 with TRBJ2-1; the table's D call, TRBD2, has no DNA check behind it. TRBV21-1 is a pseudogene. Sequences were obtained from peripheral blood. The chain's CDR3 is CASSKAPRSARPFF. CDR3 in DNA: TGTGCCAGCAGCAAAGCCCCTAGGTCGGCACGGCCGTTCTTC.